This TCR beta chain is drawn from a study of cytomegalovirus exposure and HLA in healthy donors (dated by TCRdb to the late 2010s). The study in broad terms: An earlier analysis of 550 to 700 of the donors reported about 250 Gb of sequence data and 117 million unique TCR beta sequences from roughly 200 million T cells. Donor age, sex, ethnicity and CMV serostatus were compiled together with the repertoire data. Among 398 genotyped donors of the cohort, an average of approximately 240,000 unique TCR beta nucleotide sequences was sequenced per donor, of which roughly 17% were non-productive. Because of strong linkage in the cohort, five DR-DQ haplotypes were treated as single units for association and clustering. In the later analysis, no new phenotypic data were used to find candidate immune exposures; instead, reliance was placed on TCR beta sequences and their occurrence across donors. The genetic ancestry cluster associated with self-reported Caucasian donors included around 76% of the 350 to 500 genotyped donors. The number of donors typed differed by locus, with 629-630 for A, B, C, DRB1 and DQB1, approximately 500 for DQA1, over 600 for DPA1, and some 470 for DPB1. The study combined high-throughput TCR immunosequencing, statistical association of individual TCRs with disease status, and machine learning to predict cytomegalovirus infection status. HLA typing covered class I and class II loci at four-digit resolution. Genome-wide SNP genotypes for about 55% of the roughly 670 donors were used in a later genetic analysis, which treated that subset as a discovery cohort. The T cell repertoires of 670 or so subjects were profiled by immunosequencing and related to cytomegalovirus serostatus. The study was designed to test whether signatures of past pathogen exposure could be identified by cataloging public T cell receptors. A later analysis re-examined previously published TCR beta repertoires from more than 550 donors and added high-resolution HLA genotyping to investigate patterns of TCR occurrence. Every repertoire in the discovery cohort had been generated on one and the same sequencing platform. Along with the roughly 700-subject first cohort, a separate validation cohort of around 110 different subjects was used. In an earlier analysis of 587 of the donors, high-throughput TCR beta sequencing was used to judge whether each TCR beta V gene segment behaved as functional or pseudogenic. Approximately 300 gigabases of sequencing data and 70 million to 95 million unique TCR sequences made up an early release that covered several hundred HLA-typed donors. Overall study outcomes, separate from this receptor: A cluster of highly shared sequence variants was judged likely to be a technical artifact of the sequencing pipeline. In a later analysis, the rate of TCR association differed among HLA loci, with DRB1 alleles having the most associated TCRs and HLA-C alleles having the fewest. Because some donors lacked HLA typing at each locus, the association tests relied only on the typed subset. In a later analysis, most CMV-associated TCR beta chains were found to appear HLA-restricted, with HLA associations seemingly driven largely by CMV exposure. CMV serostatus was the only immune exposure information available for the cohort. Linkage disequilibrium might explain the correlated functional status among segregating V segments, but an unknown experimental factor could not be ruled out. Most TCR sequences were seen in very few donors, while some public TCRs were found in many individuals. In a later analysis, 16,951 TCR beta sequences were associated with specific HLA alleles at a false discovery rate of 0.05. The presence/absence analyses assumed that sequencing depth was roughly uniform across donors, and that assumption may not be true. In vitro tests confirmed that three of the cytomegalovirus-associated TCR beta chains recognize cytomegalovirus antigens. According to the authors, the approach could potentially be generalized to other disease states and immunological phenotypes. Over 15 rarely observed V segments, including chromosome 9 orphons, were excluded from the earlier analysis of just under 600 of the donors because counts were too low. Only TCR beta chains were sequenced in this cohort, and the absence of alpha or paired-chain data limited detectable features. In a later analysis, HLA-associated TCR beta chains were found to be more clonally expanded and to have lower generation probabilities than equally common non-associated chains. The study gave a list of 150 to 200 TCR beta chains associated with cytomegalovirus. A further reported finding was that TCR beta sequences accurately predicted the HLA-A and HLA-B alleles for most subjects in the first cohort. A later genetic analysis associated a missense DCLRE1C variant with V-gene and J-gene trimming of TCR beta chains, and an independent cohort replicated the association. In an earlier analysis of about 600 of the donors, most TCR beta V segments appeared in productive rearrangements about 90% or about 30% of the time, broadly matching IMGT annotations. In a later analysis, several top co-occurrence clusters were reported to appear linked to parvovirus B19, influenza, CMV and Epstein-Barr virus. A later genetic analysis reported fewer N-insertions in productive TCRs among donors in an Asian-associated ancestry cluster than the approximately 670-donor mean. In both the original and validation cohorts, the classifier was reported to diagnose cytomegalovirus status with high specificity and sensitivity. When HLA alleles, especially DR and DQ, strongly co-occurred, TCR associations were difficult to assign to individual alleles.

Concerning this clone: Its antigen target is currently unknown. No per-base quality is available; no much larger clone lies one base away.

The protocol used for the library was the immunoSEQ multiplex PCR assay. A mixture of 60 forward primers for TCR Vbeta segments and 13 reverse primers for TCR Jbeta segments was used in the multiplex PCR. Amplification of the CDR3 region of rearranged TCR beta genes was performed with a multiplex PCR assay on genomic DNA. The Illumina HiSeq System was used to sequence the amplified TCR beta libraries as 87-base-pair reads. In the source study's methods: A later analysis counted tens of millions of unique TCR beta chains across the 550 to 800 repertoires, and around 12 million of these chains were shared by at least two donors. Raw reads were error-corrected and collapsed into unique sequences by a nearest-neighbor algorithm in which closely related sequences were merged to remove PCR and sequencing errors. V, D and J gene segments were assigned by aligning CDR3 sequences to IMGT reference sequences. Each retained sequence needed at least a six-nucleotide match to both a V gene segment and a J gene segment. Rearrangements were classified as productive when the CDR3 lacked stop codons and remained in frame with V and J, and all other rearrangements were classified as non-productive. Following IMGT convention, CDR3 was defined as the stretch from the second conserved V-encoded cysteine to the conserved J-encoded phenylalanine. The earlier analysis of about 590 of the donors excluded sequences that lacked an unambiguous match to a single V gene segment. In an earlier analysis of roughly 600 of the donors, a V segment was called functional when productive rearrangements were above 56.7%, and segregating when the standard deviation between donors exceeded 5%. To diagnose cytomegalovirus status from the catalog of TCR beta chain sequences, a statistical classification framework was built. V and J gene assignment, in a later analysis, came from comparing TCR nucleotide sequences with IMGT/GENE-DB human TR gene sequences. The TCRdist pipeline was used in a later analysis to assign CDR3 sequences and most-parsimonious VDJ recombination scenarios. A later analysis defined each TCR beta chain by its CDR3 amino acid sequence plus V-gene family, and excluded reads lacking a unique V-gene family. A later analysis removed 500 to 650 highly shared, low-generation-probability nucleotide sequences to deal with suspected cross-contamination and a sequencing artifact. A later analysis calculated a clonal expansion index for each public chain from normalized within-repertoire ranks of inferred template counts. In a later analysis, generation probabilities were computed using a VDJ recombination model fitted to out-of-frame rearrangements, and the results were checked against IGoR. Hypergeometric tests were used in a later analysis to score TCR-TCR, TCR-HLA and TCR-CMV co-occurrence, with a repertoire-size bias correction applied to the TCR pairs. In a later analysis, false discovery rates were estimated by permuting HLA or CMV assignments 20 times. In a later analysis, co-occurring TCRs were grouped with DBSCAN, and TCRdist sequence similarity was added when clustering was performed within HLA-allele-positive subsets. Co-occurrence clustering excluded repertoires with fewer than 30,000 or more than 120,000 public chains, plus five with anomalous nucleotide sharing. TCRdb took this table from immuneACCESS and kept in-frame rearrangements with V and J called. Such tables lack part of the clones; where checked against another copy, unresolved V genes explain under half of the gap, and the rest is unexplained. The V and J calls and clone size were taken over from that table, and D and trimming were inferred from the DNA. The sample has roughly 160,000 clones on record, roughly 79% of them singletons. The ten largest clones capture over 13% of the sample.

The cohort was made up of 666 healthy bone marrow donors. At the time of sampling, all cohort members were nominally healthy, though unrecorded immune exposures were likely present. The donor tested CMV seropositive, placing the donor among the approximately 290 seropositive members of the cohort. A peripheral blood sample was provided by each donor, and peripheral blood mononuclear cells were used for TCR beta sequencing. The Qiagen DNeasy Blood Extraction Kit was used to extract genomic DNA from the blood cell samples. The sequence was collected from a man aged 45-65 years in good health and CMV-seropositive. The specimen sequenced was PBMCs.

This receptor has the CDR3 CASSQVGGARTGELFF. The DNA sequence follows: TGCGCCAGCAGCCAAGTCGGGGGGGCACGGACCGGGGAGCTGTTTTTT. Here the chain combines TRBV4-1 and TRBJ2-2, with 8 bases aligning to TRBD2. From its cysteine to its phenylalanine, the CDR3 spans 16 amino acids. The retained sequence is limited to the CDR3, 48 bases, with the frame set at the first base. The CDR1 and CDR2 encoded by the germline V gene are MGHRA and YSYEKL. V has 1 base trimmed and J has 5 bases trimmed; junction bases matching no gene number 6.